This TCR beta chain stems from a study of CD8 T cells in ankylosing spondylitis. Overall study results and limits: Disease-linked clones reportedly showed significant enrichment in matched ankylosing spondylitis synovial fluid.

The CDR3 has 14 amino acids. CDR1 and CDR2 from the germline V gene are MNHEY and SMNVEV (reference sequence). The V gene lost 5 bases and the J gene lost 5 bases, with 13 bases spanning the gap. Each CDR3 protein is one row after TCRdb ran MiXCR on the 5' RACE reads. The sample has about 300,000 distinct CDR3 sequences; roughly 20% are singletons. As to this clonotype: Its target is unknown.

Material: blood, either unsorted or a sorted T cell fraction (not recorded which). The TCR originated in a female donor with ankylosing spondylitis or in good health (not recorded which). This sequence joins TRBV27 and TRBJ1-5; the D gene is possibly TRBD1 (6 bases). The CDR3 loop is CASSPDRHYQPQHF. The CDR3 coding sequence is TGTGCCAGCAGTCCCGACAGGCACTATCAGCCCCAGCATTTT.